The 26 T cell receptor beta chains below come from one sample, sequenced in a study of blood T cell repertoires in COVID-19. The method was immunoSEQ multiplex PCR; TCRdb's version includes in-frame clones alone and lacks a portion of them. Of about 190,000 clones in the sample, around 80% were seen once. Sequences were obtained from peripheral blood. The source of these receptors is a woman of 80 years or more with COVID-19, enrolled during active disease.

The chain joins TRBV10-2 to TRBJ1-2; possibly TRBD1 for D (6 bases). Trimming stripped 0 bases from V and 5 bases from J, with 13 bases between. Germline V gene data show CDR1 as WSHSY and CDR2 as SAAADI. This CDR3 is 15 amino acids long. The CDR3 sequence: CASSESIAGDYGYTF. Written as DNA, the CDR3 is TGCGCCAGCAGTGAGTCGATTGCAGGGGATTATGGCTACACCTTC.

This chain links TRBV5-1 with TRBJ2-3, with 15 bases that match TRBD2. The CDR3 is made up of 20 amino acids. Germline V CDR1 and CDR2: SGHRS, YFSETQ. V lost 3 bases and J lost 0; bases outside the gene matches: 11. This CDR3 reads CASSSQGLGLAGGSTDTQYF. In DNA form, the CDR3 reads TGCGCCAGCAGCTCACAGGGATTGGGACTAGCGGGGGGTAGCACAGATACGCAGTATTTT.

V is TRBV6-5 and J is TRBJ2-7, with a weak D call TRBD1 (5 bases). The germline V and J ends were trimmed by 6 bases and 1 base, with 10 bases remaining between them. Germline V gives CDR1 MNHEY, CDR2 SVGAGI. The CDR3 runs 13 residues. This chain's CDR3 is CASRRTKSYEQYF. DNA of the CDR3: TGTGCCAGCAGGCGGACAAAATCCTACGAGCAGTACTTC.

The rearrangement joins TRBV7-9 to TRBJ2-2; 7 bases agree with TRBD2. The CDR3 length is 15 residues. From germline, CDR1 is SEHNR and CDR2 FQNEAQ (reference sequence). Trimming took 1 base from V and 6 from J; bases not matched to a gene: 5. CDR3: CASSLGLAGSGELFF. The CDR3 DNA is TGTGCCAGCAGCTTAGGACTAGCCGGATCCGGGGAGCTGTTTTTT.

This clone was recorded once. The chain is built from TRBV18 and TRBJ1-1, with D possibly matching TRBD1 (6 bases). V shed 4 bases and J shed 5 bases, with 14 bases lying between them. From germline, CDR1 is KGHSH and CDR2 LQKENI. The CDR3 extends over 14 amino acids. CDR3 sequence (DNA): TGTGCCAGCTCACTAAACAGGGTCGGAACTGAAGCTTTCTTT. Translated, it gives CASSLNRVGTEAFF.

The chain uses TRBV19 and TRBJ1-5; tentative D call: TRBD1 (6 bases). Trimming shortened V by 2 bases and J by 4 bases, and 12 bases separated the two germline ends. Germline V gene sequence: CDR1 LNHDA, CDR2 SQIVND (reference sequence). The CDR3 spans 15 residues. CDR3 amino acids: CASSILRGSNQPQHF. The DNA for the CDR3 is TGTGCCAGTAGTATACTCAGGGGCTCAAATCAGCCCCAGCATTTT. The whole variable domain, remainder taken from reference TRBV19 and TRBJ1-5, is DGGITQSPKYLFRKEGQNVTLSCEQNLNHDAMYWYRQDPGQGLRLIYYSQIVNDFQKGDIAEGYSVSREKKESFPLTVTSAQKNPTAFYLCASSILRGSNQPQHFGDGTRLSIL.

This chain joins TRBV28 and TRBJ2-5, with 12 bases that match TRBD2. The CDR3 covers 16 residues. Looked up from germline, CDR1 is MDHEN and CDR2 is SYDVKM. V lost 3 bases, J lost 2 bases, and 4 bases stayed unmatched. CDR3 sequence: CASSFVGLAGQETQYF. The CDR3 DNA follows: TGTGCCAGCAGTTTTGTTGGACTAGCGGGGCAAGAGACCCAGTACTTC.

V usage is TRBV13 and J usage is TRBJ1-2; D gene ambiguous. The CDR3 sequence is 11 residues long. Looked up from germline, CDR1 is PRHDT and CDR2 is FYEKMQ (reference sequence). V was clipped by 4 bases and J by 3 bases, with 3 bases between them. The CDR3 spells CASSSYYGYTF. The CDR3 DNA follows: TGTGCCAGCAGCTCTTACTATGGCTACACCTTC.

The rearrangement links TRBV6-2 or TRBV6-3 to TRBJ2-7; 15 bases are a match to TRBD2. Germline V gene sequence: CDR1 MNHEY, CDR2 SVGEGT. V lost 5 bases to trimming and J lost 6 bases; unmatched junction nucleotides: 5. The CDR3 extends over 15 amino acids. The CDR3 sequence is CASSRTSGRASEQYF. In DNA, the CDR3 is TGTGCCAGCAGTAGGACTAGCGGGAGGGCCTCCGAGCAGTACTTC.

The chain is built from TRBV7-8 and TRBJ2-2; 9 nucleotides line up with TRBD2. V was clipped by 0 bases and J by 5 bases; unmatched bases: 4. The length of the CDR3 is 16 residues. CDR1 is SGHVS and CDR2 is FQNEAQ in the germline V gene. The CDR3 coding sequence is TGTGCCAGCAGCTTAGCATCTAGCGGGGCTACCGGGGAGCTGTTTTTT. This translates into CASSLASSGATGELFF.

The chain employs TRBV5-1 and TRBJ2-3; a possible D gene is TRBD1 (6 bases). Trimming took 4 bases from V and 6 from J, leaving 12 bases between them. The CDR3 is 13 residues long. Per germline, CDR1 SGHRS and CDR2 YFSETQ. The CDR3 loop is CASSVQGDDTQYF. The CDR3, as DNA: TGCGCCAGCAGCGTACAGGGTGACGATACGCAGTATTTT.

This clone has a handful of counts. This chain joins TRBV5-5 and TRBJ1-1; D may be TRBD1 (5 bases). The length of the CDR3 is 17 residues. V was trimmed by 2 bases and J by 0 bases, leaving 17 bases between them. The germline gives CDR1 SGHKS, CDR2 YYEKEE (reference sequence). The CDR3: CASSFARQSRLNTEAFF. Here the CDR3 DNA reads TGTGCCAGCAGCTTTGCCCGACAGAGCCGATTGAACACTGAAGCTTTCTTT.

This clone is a singleton in its sample. In DNA form, the CDR3 reads TGTGCCATCAGCGGGGACAGGGGCCGTTTCAATGAGCAGTTCTTC. As protein: CAISGDRGRFNEQFF. The rearrangement uses TRBV10-3 and TRBJ2-1; TRBD1 matches at 10 bases. This CDR3 is built from 15 residues. From germline, CDR1 is ENHRY and CDR2 SYGVKD. Unmatched junction bases numbered 8, after V lost 6 bases and J lost 6 bases.

The CDR3 DNA reads as TGCAGCGCCCAAAGGGGGAATGGGGAGACCCAGTACTTC. Residues: CSAQRGNGETQYF. This sequence joins TRBV29-1 and TRBJ2-5; TRBD1 is a possible D gene (6 bases). Trimming stripped 7 bases from V and 5 bases from J, with 17 bases between. The germline gives CDR1 SQVTM, CDR2 ANQGSEA. This CDR3 comprises 13 residues.

This rearrangement joins TRBV27 to TRBJ2-5; the D gene is possibly TRBD2 (5 bases). The CDR3 length is 11 residues. The germline V gene encodes CDR1 MNHEY and CDR2 SMNVEV (reference sequence). With 4 bases removed from V and 5 bases from J, the gap between germline ends came to 5 bases. CDR3 nucleotides: TGTGCCAGCAGTTCGGGGGAGACCCAGTACTTC. Translating gives CASSSGETQYF.

This chain uses TRBV24-1 with TRBJ2-2, with a weak D call TRBD2 (7 bases). This CDR3 comprises 16 residues. Trimming shortened V by 1 base and J by 3 bases, and 11 bases separated the two germline ends. Germline loops: CDR1 KGHDR, CDR2 SFDVKD. The CDR3 region has the DNA TGTGCCACCAGTGATTTCGCGGGGGCATACACCGGGGAGCTGTTTTTT. Translating it yields CATSDFAGAYTGELFF.

The chain combines TRBV5-4 with TRBJ1-6, with a possible D match to TRBD1 (5 bases). Germline V CDR1 and CDR2: SGHNT, YYREEE (reference sequence). CDR3 length: 16 amino acids. V shed 4 bases and J shed 4 bases, with 15 bases lying between them. The DNA for the CDR3 is TGTGCCAGCAGCCCGGGTGGGCAGGGTTATAATTCACCCCTCCACTTT. It encodes CASSPGGQGYNSPLHF.

The V and J genes are TRBV30 and TRBJ2-7, with D tentatively TRBD2 (5 bases). The CDR3 is 13 amino acids. Germline V gene sequence: CDR1 GTSNPN, CDR2 SVGIG (reference sequence). The V end lost 4 bases, the J end lost 2 bases, and 12 bases lay between the germline ends. Written as DNA, the CDR3 is TGTGCCTGGACGGGGAGAACCACCTACGAGCAGTACTTC. It translates to CAWTGRTTYEQYF.

There are a few counts of this clone. The chain recombines TRBV19 with TRBJ2-7; the D gene is possibly TRBD2 (6 bases). V lost 10 bases, J lost 3 bases, and 10 bases lay in between. The germline gives CDR1 LNHDA, CDR2 SQIVND (reference sequence). The CDR3 has 11 amino acids. Here the CDR3 DNA reads TGTGCCAACGGGAGAAGCTACGAGCAGTACTTC. Its protein product is CANGRSYEQYF.

The chain uses TRBV19 and TRBJ1-5, with D tentatively TRBD1 (5 bases). The CDR3 extends over 13 amino acids. The V gene's germline CDR1 is LNHDA and CDR2 SQIVND (reference sequence). V was clipped by 3 bases and J by 5 bases, with 8 bases between them. In nucleotides, the CDR3 is TGTGCCAGTAGTATGTCGGGGGATCAGCCCCAGCATTTT. Translating gives CASSMSGDQPQHF. The variable domain in full, with the rest retrieved from reference TRBV19 and TRBJ1-5, is DGGITQSPKYLFRKEGQNVTLSCEQNLNHDAMYWYRQDPGQGLRLIYYSQIVNDFQKGDIAEGYSVSREKKESFPLTVTSAQKNPTAFYLCASSMSGDQPQHFGDGTRLSIL.

The DNA of the CDR3 is TGTGCCACCAGACAGATGGCAACTAATGAAAAACTGTTTTTT. Protein: CATRQMATNEKLFF. J is TRBJ1-4 and V is TRBV15; no firm D call. This CDR3 spans 14 amino acids. Germline V lookup: CDR1 LNHNV, CDR2 YYDKDF (reference sequence). The V and J ends lost 6 bases and 0 bases respectively, with 8 bases between them.

The rearrangement links TRBV18 to TRBJ2-3, with a weak D call TRBD2 (5 bases). The ends were cut back, 2 bases at V and 6 bases at J, with 12 bases in the middle. The germline CDR1 and CDR2 sequences are KGHSH and LQKENI. The CDR3 covers 14 residues. CDR3 residues: CASSPNGDPDTQYF. The CDR3 nucleotides are TGTGCCAGCTCACCAAACGGGGATCCGGATACGCAGTATTTT. The variable domain in full, with the rest retrieved from reference TRBV18 and TRBJ2-3, is NAGVMQNPRHLVRRRGQEARLRCSPMKGHSHVYWYRQLPEEGLKFMVYLQKENIIDESGMPKERFSAEFPKEGPSILRIQQVVRGDSAAYFCASSPNGDPDTQYFGPGTRLTVL.

This clone was counted many times. The rearrangement links TRBV2 to TRBJ2-7; D is possibly TRBD1 (5 bases). Germline V CDR1 and CDR2: SNHLY, FYNNEI. The CDR3 has 16 residues. With 4 bases removed from V and 0 bases from J, the gap between germline ends came to 16 bases. The CDR3 reads CASSGAGHTSSYEQYF. The CDR3 DNA sequence: TGTGCCAGCAGTGGCGCAGGACATACGAGCTCCTACGAGCAGTACTTC.

The genes are TRBV15 and TRBJ2-7; TRBD1 agrees at 9 bases. The germline CDR1 and CDR2 sequences are LNHNV and YYDKDF (reference sequence). The CDR3 extends over 16 amino acids. V trimming: 5 bases; J trimming: 2 bases; junction bases outside the gene matches: 10. The CDR3 reads CATSLLRGTGPYEQYF. CDR3 in DNA: TGTGCCACCAGCCTACTGAGGGGGACAGGGCCCTACGAGCAGTACTTC.

The chain joins TRBV5-1 to TRBJ1-1, with TRBD1 matching 7 bases. With 0 bases clipped from V and 0 bases from J, the junction kept 5 bases outside the gene matches. Germline V gene lookup returns CDR1 SGHRS and CDR2 YFSETQ. The CDR3 sequence is 16 residues long. In nucleotides, the CDR3 is TGCGCCAGCAGCTTGGCCGGAGGGACAGTGAACACTGAAGCTTTCTTT. Translating it yields CASSLAGGTVNTEAFF.

This chain uses TRBV7-9 with TRBJ2-2; a weak D match, TRBD2 (5 bases). Trimming shortened V by 2 bases and J by 4 bases, and 14 bases separated the two germline ends. The CDR3 spans 16 residues. Germline V gene data show CDR1 as SEHNR and CDR2 as FQNEAQ (reference sequence). CDR3 in amino acids: CASSLSTIRGTGELFF. CDR3 DNA: TGTGCCAGCAGCTTATCAACTATTCGGGGCACCGGGGAGCTGTTTTTT.